The 29 T cell receptor beta chains given below trace back to one sample, sequenced in a study of blood T cell repertoires in COVID-19. Generated by immunoSEQ multiplex PCR, the TCRdb table keeps only in-frame clones and is missing some. The profile covers some 71,000 clones, with 80% to 90% appearing a single time and 20% to 25% taken by the ten largest. Specimen: peripheral blood. Receptors originate from a woman aged 45-60 years with acute or convalescent COVID-19.

This chain joins TRBV2 and TRBJ1-1; D is undetermined. There are 14 residues in the CDR3. Deletions cut 3 bases from V and 1 base from J, with 9 bases between. Germline lookup yields CDR1 SNHLY and CDR2 FYNNEI. CDR3 in amino acids: CASSERPWNTEAFF. The CDR3 bases are TGTGCCAGCAGTGAGCGGCCTTGGAACACTGAAGCTTTCTTT. The full variable domain, in which reference TRBV2 and TRBJ1-1 provide the parts outside the CDR3, is EPEVTQTPSHQVTQMGQEVILRCVPISNHLYFYWYRQILGQKVEFLVSFYNNEISEKSEIFDDQFSVERPDGSNFTLKIRSTKLEDSAMYFCASSERPWNTEAFFGQGTRLTVV.

The chain couples TRBV7-2 to TRBJ2-2; TRBD2 matches at 13 bases. Germline values: CDR1 SGHTA, CDR2 FQGNSA. V was pared by 5 bases and J by 2 bases, with 8 bases of the junction left unmatched. There are 18 residues in the CDR3. The CDR3 sequence is CASSLRLAGGRNTGELFF. CDR3 DNA sequence: TGTGCCAGCAGCCTCCGACTAGCGGGGGGCCGAAACACCGGGGAGCTGTTTTTT.

The chain joins TRBV6-6 to TRBJ2-7; TRBD1 aligns across 8 bases. The V gene end was trimmed by 5 bases and the J gene end by 3 bases; junction bases not matched to a gene: 9. CDR1 MNHNY and CDR2 SVGAGI come from the germline V gene (reference sequence). The CDR3 has 15 residues. CDR3 in amino acids: CASSQGAVPLYEQYF. The CDR3 nucleotides read TGTGCCAGCAGTCAGGGGGCAGTACCCCTCTACGAGCAGTACTTC.

DNA for the CDR3: TGTGCCAGTAGTATCGCAGGGGGCGGATTGAATGGCTACACCTTC. The encoded protein is CASSIAGGGLNGYTF. This chain links TRBV19 with TRBJ1-2, with 8 bases that match TRBD1. Per the germline V gene, CDR1 is LNHDA and CDR2 is SQIVND (reference sequence). Germline trimming cut 3 bases from V and 6 bases from J; bases unmatched to any gene: 9. CDR3 size: 15 residues.

The genes are TRBV12-3 or TRBV12-4 and TRBJ1-1; 7 bases are shared with TRBD1. There are 13 residues in the CDR3. The ends lost 7 bases at V and 0 bases at J; junction bases unmatched: 2. As DNA, the CDR3 is TGTGCCAGCACGGGACAGATGAACACTGAAGCTTTCTTT. As protein: CASTGQMNTEAFF.

This rearrangement joins TRBV6-5 to TRBJ2-7; 7 nucleotides align to TRBD1. This CDR3 contains 13 residues. V lost 6 bases to trimming and J lost 6 bases; unmatched junction nucleotides: 8. Germline V gene sequence: CDR1 MNHEY, CDR2 SVGAGI. DNA of the CDR3: TGTGCCAGCAGACGACAGGGTGTGGGCGAGCAGTACTTC. It is translated as CASRRQGVGEQYF.

This CDR3 reads CASSLRTSGREYNEQFF. The CDR3 nucleotides read TGTGCCAGCAGTTTACGGACTAGCGGGAGGGAATACAATGAGCAGTTCTTC. The chain recombines TRBV28 with TRBJ2-1, with 15 nucleotides matching TRBD2. V lost 2 bases, J lost 4 bases, and 3 bases stayed unmatched. Germline V CDR1 and CDR2: MDHEN, SYDVKM. The length of the CDR3 is 17 residues. The whole variable domain, filled in from reference TRBV28 and TRBJ2-1, reads DVKVTQSSRYLVKRTGEKVFLECVQDMDHENMFWYRQDPGLGLRLIYFSYDVKMKEKGDIPEGYSVSREKKERFSLILESASTNQTSMYLCASSLRTSGREYNEQFFGPGTRLTVL.

The chain employs TRBV30 and TRBJ2-1, with 10 bases that match TRBD2. The CDR3 extends over 16 amino acids. After removal of 4 bases from V and 2 bases from J, the junction contained 8 bases not matched to a gene. Germline CDR1 and CDR2: GTSNPN and SVGIG (reference sequence). CDR3 residues: CAWTGGLAVTYNEQFF. Written as DNA, the CDR3 is TGTGCCTGGACGGGAGGACTAGCGGTAACCTACAATGAGCAGTTCTTC.

The chain links TRBV6-1 to TRBJ1-1; D unclear. Germline V gene sequence: CDR1 MNHNS, CDR2 SASEGT. Between the trimmed V and J ends, which lost 3 bases and 11 bases, there was a span of 13 bases. This CDR3 has 12 amino acids. The CDR3 loop is CASSEGALDAFF. The DNA for the CDR3 is TGTGCCAGCAGTGAGGGCGCCCTTGACGCTTTCTTT.

The V and J genes are TRBV29-1 and TRBJ2-7, with D perhaps matching TRBD1 (6 bases). CDR1 and CDR2 from the germline V gene are SQVTM and ANQGSEA. V was pared by 4 bases and J by 2 bases, with 15 bases between. The CDR3 totals 14 residues. Here the CDR3 reads CSVAGTTVTYEQYF. DNA for the CDR3: TGCAGCGTTGCCGGGACAACAGTAACCTACGAGCAGTACTTC.

The chain links TRBV6-4 to TRBJ2-3, with D tentatively TRBD2 (6 bases). Germline-derived CDR1 and CDR2 are MRHNA and SNTAGT. Trimming left V 0 bases short and J 2 bases short, with 12 bases between. The CDR3 length is 16 residues. CDR3 in amino acids: CASSDSGAGPTDTQYF. The CDR3 coding sequence is TGTGCCAGCAGTGACTCAGGCGCGGGGCCCACAGATACGCAGTATTTT.

V is TRBV6-5 and J is TRBJ2-7; 9 bases fit TRBD2. The CDR3 runs 15 residues. Germline assignment: CDR1 MNHEY and CDR2 SVGAGI. V trimming: 7 bases; J trimming: 2 bases; junction bases outside the gene matches: 9. The CDR3 DNA reads as TGTGCCAGCATCATGGGGGCTAGCGGGGCCTACGAGCAGTACTTC. Protein product: CASIMGASGAYEQYF.

V and J are TRBV13 and TRBJ2-7; 7 positions agree with TRBD1. The V and J ends lost 0 bases and 0 bases, in that order; junction bases with no gene match: 11. CDR1 is PRHDT, CDR2 FYEKMQ, per germline (reference sequence). The CDR3 length is 18 residues. Written as DNA, the CDR3 is TGTGCCAGCAGCTTAGGCTCCGGAAAGGGACAGACCTCCTACGAGCAGTACTTC. Encoded protein: CASSLGSGKGQTSYEQYF.

The gene calls are TRBV10-1 and TRBJ1-1; no clear D gene. The CDR3 is 15 residues long. V shed 5 bases and J shed 3 bases, with 16 bases lying between them. The germline V gene has CDR1 WNHNN and CDR2 SYGVQD (reference sequence). The DNA for the CDR3 is TGCGCCAGCAGTCTCTCGCGGGTTGGGGACACTGAAGCTTTCTTT. Amino acids: CASSLSRVGDTEAFF.

The chain carries TRBV11-1 and TRBJ2-1; D possibly corresponds to TRBD1 (5 bases). Trimming cost V 3 bases and J 2 bases, with 8 bases left between them. Germline V gene sequence: CDR1 SGHAT, CDR2 FQDESV (reference sequence). This CDR3 comprises 14 residues. The CDR3 is CASSLQGTYNEQFF. The DNA of the CDR3 is TGTGCCAGCAGCTTGCAGGGTACCTACAATGAGCAGTTCTTC. Together with reference TRBV11-1 and TRBJ2-1, the CDR3 gives the full variable domain: EAEVAQSPRYKITEKSQAVAFWCDPISGHATLYWYRQILGQGPELLVQFQDESVVDDSQLPKDRFSAERLKGVDSTLKIQPAELGDSAMYLCASSLQGTYNEQFFGPGTRLTVL.

This clone has just a few counts. The CDR3: CSVEVGQGGWQFF. In DNA form, the CDR3 reads TGCAGCGTTGAAGTAGGACAGGGGGGGTGGCAGTTCTTC. This chain joins TRBV29-1 and TRBJ2-1, with 10 bases identical to TRBD1. The CDR3 extends over 13 amino acids. Per the germline V gene, CDR1 is SQVTM and CDR2 is ANQGSEA. J gave up 12 bases and V 1 base, and 6 bases lay outside the gene matches.

The CDR3 DNA reads as TGTGCCAGCAGCCTGCGGACAGATCTTGGCTACACCTTC. Its translation: CASSLRTDLGYTF. This chain connects TRBV7-2 to TRBJ1-2; TRBD1 might be the D (6 bases). The CDR3 length is 13 residues. The V end was cut by 5 bases, the J end by 7 bases, with 14 bases between. The germline V gene encodes CDR1 SGHTA and CDR2 FQGNSA. Filled out from reference TRBV7-2 and TRBJ1-2, the complete variable domain reads GAGVSQSPSNKVTEKGKDVELRCDPISGHTALYWYRQSLGQGLEFLIYFQGNSAPDKSGLPSDRFSAERTGGSVSTLTIQRTQQEDSAVYLCASSLRTDLGYTFGSGTRLTVV.

The V and J genes are TRBV27 and TRBJ2-7, with TRBD2 identical over 11 bases. J lost 1 base, V lost 4 bases, and 6 bases had no gene match. Germline CDR1 and CDR2: MNHEY and SMNVEV (reference sequence). This CDR3 has 16 amino acids. CDR3 bases: TGTGCCAGCAGTTCCCCCACTAGCGGGAGATCCTACGAGCAGTACTTC. This sequence encodes CASSSPTSGRSYEQYF.

Details on this clone: In the same sample, other DNA sequences code for this CDR3. J is TRBJ1-3 and V is TRBV14; D is perhaps TRBD1 (6 bases). Germline values: CDR1 SGHDN, CDR2 FVKESK. Deletions cut 1 base from V and 1 base from J, with 11 bases between. There are 16 residues in the CDR3. The CDR3 nucleotides read TGTGCCAGCAGCCAAGGTCGGGGGGCTTCTGGAAACACCATATATTTT. It translates to CASSQGRGASGNTIYF.

The rearrangement links TRBV30 to TRBJ1-2; TRBD1 matches 7 bases. V lost 4 bases and J lost 10; bases outside the gene matches: 9. Germline CDR1 reads GTSNPN; CDR2 reads SVGIG (reference sequence). This CDR3 region has 12 residues. The CDR3 loop reads CAWKHGGTAYTF. The CDR3 region has the DNA TGTGCCTGGAAGCATGGGGGGACAGCCTACACCTTC.

Comments on this clone: Other nucleotide sequences in the sample specify the same CDR3. This rearrangement joins TRBV7-2 to TRBJ2-7, with D possibly TRBD1 on 6 matching bases. The CDR3 is made up of 12 amino acids. CDR1 is SGHTA, CDR2 FQGNSA, per germline. V was shortened by 2 bases and J by 4 bases, with 6 bases between the two germline ends. CDR3 nucleotides: TGTGCCAGCAGCTTACAGGGGTACGAGCAGTACTTC. The encoded protein is CASSLQGYEQYF.

The V gene is TRBV6-5, the J gene TRBJ1-5; perhaps TRBD1 as D (6 bases). This CDR3 comprises 14 residues. Trimming took 6 bases from V and 3 from J, leaving 12 bases between them. CDR1 is MNHEY, CDR2 SVGAGI, per germline. In nucleotides, the CDR3 is TGTGCCAGCAGAGCCTCAGGGGTCAATCAGCCCCAGCATTTT. It encodes CASRASGVNQPQHF.

This chain links TRBV5-6 with TRBJ2-3; 7 positions agree with TRBD1. The CDR3 covers 15 residues. The germline CDR1 and CDR2 sequences are SGHDT and YYEEEE. V lost 0 bases and J lost 2; bases outside the gene matches: 3. CDR3 loop: CASSLAGQFTDTQYF. The DNA of the CDR3 is TGTGCCAGCAGCTTGGCGGGACAGTTCACAGATACGCAGTATTTT.

The chain couples TRBV7-9 to TRBJ2-7; TRBD1 matches 7 bases. The CDR3 is 16 residues long. Trimming took 5 bases from V and 3 from J; bases not matched to a gene: 13. Germline values: CDR1 SEHNR, CDR2 FQNEAQ (reference sequence). CDR3 loop: CASSPLKTGIDYEQYF. CDR3 DNA: TGTGCCAGCAGCCCCCTTAAGACAGGGATTGACTACGAGCAGTACTTC.

The chain uses TRBV11-3 and TRBJ2-1, with 8 bases fitting TRBD2. V shed 1 base, J shed 9 bases, and the junction held 5 bases outside the gene matches. CDR1 and CDR2 (germline): SGHNT, YENEEA. The CDR3 is made up of 14 amino acids. CDR3 in DNA: TGTGCCAGCAGCTTAGGGGGGACTAGTTCTGAGCAGTTCTTC. Protein: CASSLGGTSSEQFF.

The chain links TRBV7-8 to TRBJ2-7, with 7 bases aligning to TRBD2. The CDR3 length is 14 residues. Germline-derived CDR1 and CDR2 are SGHVS and FQNEAQ. Trimming took 1 base from V and 3 from J; bases not matched to a gene: 3. The CDR3 nucleotides are TGTGCCAGCAGCTTAGGGACTAGGGACTACGAGCAGTACTTC. Its protein product is CASSLGTRDYEQYF.

This sequence joins TRBV11-3 and TRBJ2-2, with D perhaps TRBD1 (5 bases). Per the germline V gene, CDR1 is SGHNT and CDR2 is YENEEA. V dropped 5 bases and J dropped 5 bases, with 15 bases sitting between them. CDR3 length equals 15 residues. The DNA of the CDR3 is TGTGCCAGCAGCCCCGGAGCCCCAGGGACCGGGGAGCTGTTTTTT. Translating it yields CASSPGAPGTGELFF.

This clone was found once. This sequence joins TRBV7-3 and TRBJ2-2; 7 bases are a match to TRBD1. This CDR3 has 15 amino acids. V dropped 3 bases and J dropped 0; count of bases not matched to a gene: 1. The germline V gene encodes CDR1 SGHTA and CDR2 FQGTGA. Here the CDR3 DNA reads TGTGCCAGCAGCTTCACAGGGGCGAACACCGGGGAGCTGTTTTTT. This codes for CASSFTGANTGELFF.

The rearrangement joins TRBV18 to TRBJ1-5; possible D gene TRBD1, 5 bases. Trimming stripped 2 bases from V and 3 bases from J, with 17 bases between. The CDR3 has 17 residues. Germline CDR1 reads KGHSH; CDR2 reads LQKENI. The CDR3 region is CASSPFPQVGNNQPQHF. The CDR3 DNA reads TGTGCCAGCTCACCATTCCCACAGGTTGGGAACAATCAGCCCCAGCATTTT.